This is a list of T cell receptor beta chains from one sample in a study of T cell responses to AZD1222 COVID-19 vaccine. The method was immunoSEQ multiplex PCR; TCRdb's version includes in-frame clones alone and lacks a portion of them. The sample yields some 120,000 clones, more than 80% seen once. The source was peripheral blood, collected on day 0 of AZD1222 vaccination. These receptors were obtained from an adult in good health. Each CDR3 is given without its conserved first and last residue. D genes are given only for firm matches.

j_call v_call d_call cdr3_aa
TRBJ1-2 TRBV7-2 NA ASSPSESYGYT
TRBJ2-7 TRBV10-2 TRBD2 ASSTSGPYYEQY
TRBJ1-2 TRBV7-2 NA ASSPEAEYGYT
TRBJ2-2 TRBV7-3 NA ASSSPGANGNTGELF
TRBJ2-3 TRBV7-9 NA ASSLVTIDTQY
TRBJ2-1 TRBV6-2/TRBV6-3 TRBD1 ASSPDRAANEQF
TRBJ2-7 TRBV11-1 TRBD2 ASSSGTSGIYEQY
TRBJ1-2 TRBV5-1 NA ASSNTGINYGYT
TRBJ2-7 TRBV5-1 TRBD1 ASSSTGTGAYEQY
TRBJ1-5 TRBV7-9 NA ASSLGEGSQPQH
TRBJ2-1 TRBV28 NA ASSLLSRYNEQF
TRBJ2-7 TRBV18 TRBD2 ASSTGTNSYEQY
TRBJ2-3 TRBV6-5 NA ASTTGWGTDTQY
TRBJ2-7 TRBV14 NA ASTMGGGLTYEQY
TRBJ2-7 TRBV3-1/TRBV3-2 NA ASSQDPTKDEQY
TRBJ1-4 TRBV5-1 NA ASSSGVTNEKLF
TRBJ2-7 TRBV19 NA ASSPPGYSYEQY
TRBJ2-7 TRBV28 TRBD1 ASSSTGDRANEQY
TRBJ2-2 TRBV10-2 TRBD2 ASSLSGMNTGELF
TRBJ2-7 TRBV15 NA ATSVPPRYEQY
TRBJ2-1 TRBV2 NA ASSERFDNEQF
TRBJ2-1 TRBV6-5 TRBD2 ASSYSPGLAGGREF
TRBJ2-7 TRBV28 NA ASSGPGLPVQY
TRBJ2-6 TRBV28 NA ASTGTEISGANVLT
TRBJ2-4 TRBV11-2 TRBD1 ASSTQGQRNKNIQY
TRBJ2-7 TRBV28 TRBD2 ASSYPGLVSHEQY